This paragraph reports one T cell receptor (beta chain). These data are taken from a study of shared clonotypes between healthy human individuals. This CDR3 is 13 amino acids long. Trimming pared 5 bases from V and 4 bases from J, leaving 12 bases between. CDR1 SGHVS and CDR2 FQNEAQ come from the germline V gene. It was at deep level that the assay was run. In replicate PCRs of sorted subsets, around 0.2 ug DNA, approximately 32,000 T cell genomes, was used. How the authors handled the data: Junction-only immunoSEQ sequences carried no quality scores, so filtering differed. TCRdb keeps only in-frame clones here, not all; method: immunoSEQ multiplex PCR. Clonal size and the V and J genes are those of that table, whereas D and trimming came from the DNA. Of more than 2 million clones in the sample, roughly 95% are singletons; the top ten hold 0.9% to 1.3%. Naive CD8 cells, CD45RO-negative and positively selected for CCR7, excluded terminally differentiated effector memory CD45RA+ cells.

The genes are TRBV7-8 and TRBJ2-7; D perhaps matches TRBD1 (6 bases). The sample comprised naive CD8+ T cells sorted from blood. This clonotype originated in a man between 18 and 35 years old in good health. Here the CDR3 reads CASSPQQGYEQYF. The DNA for the CDR3 is TGTGCCAGCAGCCCCCAACAGGGTTACGAGCAGTACTTC.